This T cell receptor (beta chain) was sequenced for a study of blood T cell repertoires in COVID-19. Study-level background: The United States, Italy and Spain were the sources of the acute and convalescent COVID-19 samples. Sources were T cells, B-cell-depleted T cells, or PBMCs; the material itself was cDNA or gDNA.

The count of this clone is one. Authors' data handling: Quantification of nucleated cells was approximated via reference gene primer amplification. Method: immunoSEQ multiplex PCR; TCRdb's copy keeps in-frame clones and lacks some. V, J and clone size were drawn from that table, and D and trimming were deduced from the DNA. Of roughly 60,000 clones in the sample, 70% to 85% are singletons; the top ten hold 5.6%. Sample: peripheral blood. The source is a woman aged 55-70 years with acute or convalescent COVID-19.

CDR3 sequence: CASSSPAGGDSYEQYF. Here the CDR3 DNA reads TGCGCCAGCAGCTCGCCCGCGGGGGGGGACTCCTACGAGCAGTACTTC. This chain uses TRBV5-1 with TRBJ2-7, with 9 positions matching TRBD2. Losses at the gene ends were 3 bases for V and 0 bases for J; bases not matched to a gene: 7. There are 16 residues in the CDR3. From germline, CDR1 is SGHRS and CDR2 YFSETQ.